The clone carrying this TCR beta chain has only a few counts. What it recognizes is unknown. One entry per CDR3 protein, called by TCRdb with MiXCR from the 5' RACE reads. This sample has around 370,000 distinct CDR3 sequences, with around 9.7% found just once. The record originates from a study of identical twins. Notes on the study in general: Within cord blood, abundant beta clonotypes carried fewer insertions, but memory repertoires showed no such trend. It was out-of-frame TCR alpha sharing in monozygotic twins that models underestimated.

The ends were cut back, 7 bases at V and 0 bases at J, with 7 bases in the middle. The CDR3 is 14 residues long. The TCR was taken from a woman in her forties or fifties in good health. The source material was naive T cells sorted from blood. J is TRBJ1-6 and V is TRBV12-3 or TRBV12-4; D gene unclear. The CDR3 DNA reads TGTGCCAGCAAGAAGAGCTCCTATAATTCACCCCTCCACTTT. This translates into CASKKSSYNSPLHF.